This T cell receptor (beta chain) was profiled in a study of T cells in localized non-small cell lung cancer. Findings and limits, study-wide: Uninvolved adjacent lung had the highest recorded T cell clonality, with tumor below it. A median of around 58 clones ranked among the top 100 in tumor appeared in adjacent lung. Overall survival was longer when the density of T cells in the blood was higher. Only one tumor region went through sequencing, so heterogeneity may still be there.

This table comes from immunoSEQ multiplex PCR, and its TCRdb copy is limited to in-frame clones, with some not included. In the table there are approximately 76,000 clones, 75% to 85% of which are singletons. In its sample, this clone was seen a few times. Its antigen is as yet unknown. This TCR derives from a female donor aged 60 or older with stage I lung adenocarcinoma. Specimen: peripheral blood, collected before any cancer treatment.

In nucleotides, the CDR3 is TGTGCCAGCAGCTTAGCGGGGGGGACGGGGTACAATGAGCAGTTCTTC. Amino acid sequence: CASSLAGGTGYNEQFF. The chain combines TRBV7-2 with TRBJ2-1; TRBD2 aligns across 7 bases. V was clipped by 0 bases and J by 4 bases; unmatched bases: 6. CDR1 and CDR2 from the germline V gene are SGHTA and FQGNSA. The CDR3 has 16 amino acids.